This TCR beta chain came from a study of T cell responses to AZD1222 COVID-19 vaccine. Study-wide results and caveats: There were mostly white British donors and more females than males, and clonal diversity was possibly underestimated.

Concerning this clone itself: What it binds is not known.

The table came from immunoSEQ multiplex PCR; TCRdb's copy has only in-frame clones and leaves some out. The table has about 110,000 clones, about nine tenths seen once. J was trimmed by 2 bases and V by 7 bases; bases with no gene match: 8. CDR3 size: 14 residues. Germline loops: CDR1 SGHVS, CDR2 FQNEAQ. Second doses at about 4 or about 12 weeks were pooled. The sequence was obtained from an adult who received the AZD1222 COVID-19 vaccine. Specimen: peripheral blood, collected 28 days after the second AZD1222 dose. The chain couples TRBV7-8 to TRBJ2-7; 7 bases line up with TRBD1. CDR3 protein: CASNRRDRAYEQYF. CDR3 nucleotides: TGTGCCAGCAATCGCCGGGACAGAGCCTACGAGCAGTACTTC.